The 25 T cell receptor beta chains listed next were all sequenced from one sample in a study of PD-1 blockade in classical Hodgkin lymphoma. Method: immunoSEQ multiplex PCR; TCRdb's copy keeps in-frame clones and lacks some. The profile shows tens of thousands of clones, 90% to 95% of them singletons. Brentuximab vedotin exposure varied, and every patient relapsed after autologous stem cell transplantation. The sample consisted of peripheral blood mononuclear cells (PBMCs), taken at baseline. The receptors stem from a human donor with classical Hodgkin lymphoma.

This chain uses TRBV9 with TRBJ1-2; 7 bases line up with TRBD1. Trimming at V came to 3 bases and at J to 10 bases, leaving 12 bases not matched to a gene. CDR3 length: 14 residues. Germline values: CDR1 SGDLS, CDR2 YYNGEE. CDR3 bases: TGTGCCAGCAGCGACCCGTCAGGGGGTCAAATCTACACCTTC. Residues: CASSDPSGGQIYTF.

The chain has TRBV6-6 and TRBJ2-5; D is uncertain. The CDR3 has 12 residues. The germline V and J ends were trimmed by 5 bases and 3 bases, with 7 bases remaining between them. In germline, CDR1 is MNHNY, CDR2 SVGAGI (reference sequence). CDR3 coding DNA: TGTGCCAGCAGTCCCCGCAAAGAGACCCAGTACTTC. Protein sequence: CASSPRKETQYF.

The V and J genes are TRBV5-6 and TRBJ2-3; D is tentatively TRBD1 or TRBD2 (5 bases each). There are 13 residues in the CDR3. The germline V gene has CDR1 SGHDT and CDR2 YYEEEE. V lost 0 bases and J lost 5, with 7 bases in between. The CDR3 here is CASSLARGDTQYF. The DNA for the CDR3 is TGTGCCAGCAGCTTGGCGAGGGGAGATACGCAGTATTTT.

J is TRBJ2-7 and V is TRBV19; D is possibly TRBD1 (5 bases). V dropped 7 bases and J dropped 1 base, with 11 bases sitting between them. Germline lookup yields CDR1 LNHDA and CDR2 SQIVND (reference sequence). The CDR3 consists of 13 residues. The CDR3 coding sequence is TGTGCCAGTACAGGGTCAGGGTCCTACGAGCAGTACTTC. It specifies CASTGSGSYEQYF.

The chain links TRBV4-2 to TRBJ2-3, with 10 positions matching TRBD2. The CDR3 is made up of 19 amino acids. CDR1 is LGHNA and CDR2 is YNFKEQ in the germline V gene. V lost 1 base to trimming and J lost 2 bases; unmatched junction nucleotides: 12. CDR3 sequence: CASSQVLAGGGVDTDTQYF. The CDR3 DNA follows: TGTGCCAGCAGCCAAGTATTAGCGGGGGGAGGGGTTGACACAGATACGCAGTATTTT.

CDR3 DNA sequence: TGTGCCTGGACCGCTGGCGGCGCGAATTCACCCCTCCACTTT. Amino acids: CAWTAGGANSPLHF. The V gene is TRBV30, the J gene TRBJ1-6; no definite D call. CDR3 length: 14 amino acids. Trimming shortened V by 4 bases and J by 7 bases, and 14 bases separated the two germline ends. Looked up from germline, CDR1 is GTSNPN and CDR2 is SVGIG (reference sequence).

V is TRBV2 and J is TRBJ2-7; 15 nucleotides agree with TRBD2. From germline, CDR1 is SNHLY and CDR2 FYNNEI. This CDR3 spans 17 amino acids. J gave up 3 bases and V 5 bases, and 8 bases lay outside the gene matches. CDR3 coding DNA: TGTGCCAGCAGTAGGGGGCCGGGACTAGCGGGAGGCTACGAGCAGTACTTC. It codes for CASSRGPGLAGGYEQYF.

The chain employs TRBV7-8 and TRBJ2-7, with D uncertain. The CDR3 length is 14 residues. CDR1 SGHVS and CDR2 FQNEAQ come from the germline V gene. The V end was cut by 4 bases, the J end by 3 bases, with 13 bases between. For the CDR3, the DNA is TGTGCCAGCAGCTCCCCGACCAGCTACTACGAGCAGTACTTC. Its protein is CASSSPTSYYEQYF.

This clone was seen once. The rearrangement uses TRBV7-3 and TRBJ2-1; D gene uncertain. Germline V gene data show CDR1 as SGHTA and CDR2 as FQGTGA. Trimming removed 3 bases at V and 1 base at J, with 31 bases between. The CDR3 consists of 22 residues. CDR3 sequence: CASSFWASNGPGLTRSYNEQFF. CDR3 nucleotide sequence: TGTGCCAGCAGCTTTTGGGCGAGCAACGGCCCCGGCCTAACGAGGTCCTACAATGAGCAGTTCTTC.

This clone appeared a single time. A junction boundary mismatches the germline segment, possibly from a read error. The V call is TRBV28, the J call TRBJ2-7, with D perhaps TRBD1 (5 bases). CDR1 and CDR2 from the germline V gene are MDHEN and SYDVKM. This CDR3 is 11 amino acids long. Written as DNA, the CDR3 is TGTGCCAGCAGTCTCCCGGACACCTTGGCCTTC. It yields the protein CASSLPDTLAF. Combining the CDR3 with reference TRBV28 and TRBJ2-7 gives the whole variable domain DVKVTQSSRYLVKRTGEKVFLECVQDMDHENMFWYRQDPGLGLRLIYFSYDVKMKEKGDIPEGYSVSREKKERFSLILESASTNQTSMYLCASSLPDTLAFGPGTRLTVT.

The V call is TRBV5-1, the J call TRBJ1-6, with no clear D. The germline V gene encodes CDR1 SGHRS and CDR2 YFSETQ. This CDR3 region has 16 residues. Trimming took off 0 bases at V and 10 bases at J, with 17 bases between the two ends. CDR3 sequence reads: CASSLEWSGGQSPLHF. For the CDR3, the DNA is TGCGCCAGCAGCTTGGAGTGGTCAGGCGGTCAGTCACCCCTCCACTTT.

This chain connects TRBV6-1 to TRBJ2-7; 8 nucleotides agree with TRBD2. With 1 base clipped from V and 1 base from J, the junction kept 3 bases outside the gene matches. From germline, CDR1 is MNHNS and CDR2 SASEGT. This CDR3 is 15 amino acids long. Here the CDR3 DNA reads TGTGCCAGCAGTGAAGGTCGACTAGCGTCCTACGAGCAGTACTTC. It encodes CASSEGRLASYEQYF.

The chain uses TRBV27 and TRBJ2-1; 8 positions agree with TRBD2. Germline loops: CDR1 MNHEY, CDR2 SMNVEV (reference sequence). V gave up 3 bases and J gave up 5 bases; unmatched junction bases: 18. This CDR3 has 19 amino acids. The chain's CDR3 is CASSLNGGQRERGDNEQFF. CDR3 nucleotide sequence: TGTGCCAGCAGTTTGAACGGGGGGCAGCGGGAGAGGGGAGACAATGAGCAGTTCTTC.

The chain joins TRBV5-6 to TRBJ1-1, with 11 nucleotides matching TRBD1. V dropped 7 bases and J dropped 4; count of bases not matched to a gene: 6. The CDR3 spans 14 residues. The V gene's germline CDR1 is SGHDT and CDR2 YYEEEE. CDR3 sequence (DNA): TGTGCCAGCGCCCCGGGACAGGGGGGCACTGAAGCTTTCTTT. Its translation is CASAPGQGGTEAFF.

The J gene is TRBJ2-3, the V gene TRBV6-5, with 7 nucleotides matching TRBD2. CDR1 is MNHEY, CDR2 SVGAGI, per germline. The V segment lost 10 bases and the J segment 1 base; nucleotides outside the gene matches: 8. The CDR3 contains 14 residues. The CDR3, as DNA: TGTGCCACCGAAACTAGCGCTGGCACAGATACGCAGTATTTT. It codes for CATETSAGTDTQYF.

Written as DNA, the CDR3 is TGCGCCAGCAGCTTCATTCAAGAGACCCAGTACTTC. Translation gives CASSFIQETQYF. The chain combines TRBV5-1 with TRBJ2-5; D is undetermined. This CDR3 has 12 amino acids. CDR1 and CDR2 from the germline V gene are SGHRS and YFSETQ. With 2 bases removed from V and 2 bases from J, the gap between germline ends came to 4 bases.

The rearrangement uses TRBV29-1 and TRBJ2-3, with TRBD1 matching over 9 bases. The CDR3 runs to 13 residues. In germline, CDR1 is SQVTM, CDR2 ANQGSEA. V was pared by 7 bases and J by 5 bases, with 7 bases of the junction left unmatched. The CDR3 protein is CSAGDRAEDTQYF. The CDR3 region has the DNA TGCAGCGCGGGGGACAGGGCGGAAGATACGCAGTATTTT.

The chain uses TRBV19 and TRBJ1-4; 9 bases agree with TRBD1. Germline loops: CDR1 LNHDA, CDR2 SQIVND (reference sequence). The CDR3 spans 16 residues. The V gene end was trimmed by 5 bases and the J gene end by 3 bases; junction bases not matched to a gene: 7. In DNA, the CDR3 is TGTGCCAGTAGTCCATTGACAGGGGGGGCTAATGAAAAACTGTTTTTT. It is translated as CASSPLTGGANEKLFF.

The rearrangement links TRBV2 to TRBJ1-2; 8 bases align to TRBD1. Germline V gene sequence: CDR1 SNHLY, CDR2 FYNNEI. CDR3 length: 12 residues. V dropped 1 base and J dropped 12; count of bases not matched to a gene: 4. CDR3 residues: CASSEGDRNDTF. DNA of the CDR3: TGTGCCAGCAGTGAAGGGGACAGGAACGACACCTTC.

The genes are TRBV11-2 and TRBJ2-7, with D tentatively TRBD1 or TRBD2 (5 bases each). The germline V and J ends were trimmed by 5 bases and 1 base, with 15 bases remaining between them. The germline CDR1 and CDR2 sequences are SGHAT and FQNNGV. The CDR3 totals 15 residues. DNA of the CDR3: TGTGCCAGCAGCAATCGGGACCTCAATTCCTACGAGCAGTACTTC. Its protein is CASSNRDLNSYEQYF.

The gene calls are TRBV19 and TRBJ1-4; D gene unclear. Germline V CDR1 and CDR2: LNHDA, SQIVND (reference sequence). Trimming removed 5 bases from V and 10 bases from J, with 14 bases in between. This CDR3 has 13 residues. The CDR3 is CASSSGRGGKLFF. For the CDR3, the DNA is TGTGCCAGTAGTTCCGGACGAGGCGGAAAACTGTTTTTT.

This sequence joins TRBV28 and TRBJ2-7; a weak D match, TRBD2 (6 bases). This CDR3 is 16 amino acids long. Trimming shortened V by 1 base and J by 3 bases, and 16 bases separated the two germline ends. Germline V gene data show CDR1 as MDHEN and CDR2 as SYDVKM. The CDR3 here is CASSLSLALGSYEQYF. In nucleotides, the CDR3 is TGTGCCAGCAGTTTATCTCTAGCGCTCGGAAGCTACGAGCAGTACTTC.

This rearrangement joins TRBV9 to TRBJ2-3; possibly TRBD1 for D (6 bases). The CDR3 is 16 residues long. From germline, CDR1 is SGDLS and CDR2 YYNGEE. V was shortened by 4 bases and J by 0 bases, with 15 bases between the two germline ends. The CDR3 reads CASSPGTSHSTDTQYF. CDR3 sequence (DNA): TGTGCCAGCAGCCCGGGGACATCTCATAGCACAGATACGCAGTATTTT. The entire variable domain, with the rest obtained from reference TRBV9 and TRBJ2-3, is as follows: DSGVTQTPKHLITATGQRVTLRCSPRSGDLSVYWYQQSLDQGLQFLIQYYNGEERAKGNILERFSAQQFPDLHSELNLSSLELGDSALYFCASSPGTSHSTDTQYFGPGTRLTVL.

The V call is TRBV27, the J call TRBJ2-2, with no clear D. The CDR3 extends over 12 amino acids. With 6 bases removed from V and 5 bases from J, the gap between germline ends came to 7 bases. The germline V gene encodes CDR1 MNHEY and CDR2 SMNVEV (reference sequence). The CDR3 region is CASSFRTGELFF. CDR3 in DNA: TGTGCCAGCAGCTTCAGGACCGGGGAGCTGTTTTTT.

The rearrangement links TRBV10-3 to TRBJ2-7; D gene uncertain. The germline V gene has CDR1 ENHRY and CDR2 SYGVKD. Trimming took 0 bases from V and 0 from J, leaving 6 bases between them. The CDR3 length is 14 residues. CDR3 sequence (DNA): TGTGCCATCAGTGAGTCGGCAGGCTCCTACGAGCAGTACTTC. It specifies CAISESAGSYEQYF.